One and the same sample provided the 7 T cell receptor beta chains below, sequenced in a study of metastatic and nonmetastatic thyroid tumors. Patients were all untreated before their thyroid surgery. TCRdb reanalyzed the PCR reads with MiXCR. In the table there are under 30,000 clones, 23% of which are singletons. The sequencing sample was made of blood. These receptors were collected from a female donor with papillary thyroid cancer or a benign thyroid nodule (not recorded which). Some clones in this sample may be carry-over from other donors' samples.

The J gene is TRBJ1-1, the V gene TRBV11-1; 8 nucleotides match TRBD1. This CDR3 region has 17 residues. CDR1 SGHAT and CDR2 FQDESV come from the germline V gene (reference sequence). J gave up 4 bases and V 4 bases, and 14 bases lay outside the gene matches. The CDR3 loop reads CASSYRTGKGVGTEAFF. The CDR3 coding sequence is TGTGCCAGCAGCTACCGGACAGGGAAGGGGGTGGGCACTGAAGCTTTCTTT.

This clone has a count of ten or more. J is TRBJ2-5 and V is TRBV19; 11 nucleotides align to TRBD2. The length of the CDR3 is 16 residues. After removal of 5 bases from V and 5 bases from J, the junction contained 10 bases not matched to a gene. From germline, CDR1 is LNHDA and CDR2 SQIVND (reference sequence). Here the CDR3 DNA reads TGTGCCAGTAGTCCACTAGCGGGAGCTTCGCGGGAGACCCAGTACTTC. Its protein is CASSPLAGASRETQYF.

This clone was seen repeatedly, ten times or more. The chain carries TRBV30 and TRBJ2-1; D possibly corresponds to TRBD2 (5 bases). There are 11 residues in the CDR3. V was trimmed by 4 bases and J by 15 bases, leaving 16 bases between them. The germline V gene has CDR1 GTSNPN and CDR2 SVGIG (reference sequence). The CDR3 is CAWTKLEKGFF. Written as DNA, the CDR3 is TGTGCCTGGACTAAACTAGAGAAGGGGTTCTTC.

By its share, this clone is medium-sized. The V gene is TRBV7-9, the J gene TRBJ2-7, with D hard to call. Per the germline V gene, CDR1 is SEHNR and CDR2 is FQNEAQ (reference sequence). V was pared by 3 bases and J by 4 bases, with 7 bases between. This CDR3 has 12 amino acids. CDR3 bases: TGTGCCAGCAGCTTTCTCCAGTACGAGCAGTACTTC. As protein: CASSFLQYEQYF.

The sample holds many counts of this clone. The gene calls are TRBV7-9 and TRBJ1-1, with 10 positions matching TRBD1. V lost 1 base and J lost 12; bases outside the gene matches: 2. CDR1 SEHNR and CDR2 FQNEAQ come from the germline V gene (reference sequence). The CDR3 spans 12 residues. The CDR3 DNA reads TGTGCCAGCAGCTTAGGACAGGGGGCTCCTTTCTTT. It translates to CASSLGQGAPFF.

This clone is labeled medium-sized (0.01 to 0.1%). The chain couples TRBV20-1 to TRBJ1-5; TRBD1 matches at 8 bases. The trim removed 1 base at V and 6 bases at J, leaving 11 bases unmatched. This CDR3 contains 16 residues. Germline CDR1 reads DFQATT; CDR2 reads SNEGSKA (reference sequence). The CDR3 here is CSARVLAGGETQPQHF. CDR3 sequence (DNA): TGCAGTGCTAGAGTCCTAGCAGGGGGCGAGACTCAGCCCCAGCATTTT.

This clone appeared many times. The chain couples TRBV20-1 to TRBJ2-7, with 9 positions matching TRBD1. V shed 6 bases, J shed 6 bases, and the junction held 6 bases outside the gene matches. The CDR3 is 12 amino acids. Germline V lookup: CDR1 DFQATT, CDR2 SNEGSKA (reference sequence). The CDR3 sequence: CSATGGAGEQYF. The CDR3, as DNA: TGCAGTGCCACAGGGGGCGCGGGCGAGCAGTACTTC.